This T cell receptor beta chain was documented in a study of OX40 agonist ivuxolimab in advanced cancers. Study-level information: Age averaged about 60 years (range roughly 23 to 80), and 82.7% were male. Findings and limits, study-wide: The 0.1-3.0 mg/kg partial responders had among the lowest clonal expansion.

As to this clone: Its antigen is unidentified.

Generated by immunoSEQ multiplex PCR, the TCRdb table keeps only in-frame clones and is missing some. The data hold about 100,000 clones, with approximately 90% observed a single time. The receptor was derived from an adult with an advanced solid tumor such as melanoma, head and neck, liver or kidney cancer. The material sequenced was CD4+ or CD8+ T cells sorted from blood, taken in a trial of the OX40 agonist ivuxolimab.

The CDR3 loop is CASNRDRGSNEKLFF. The DNA for the CDR3 is TGTGCCAGCAACCGGGACAGAGGGTCAAATGAAAAACTGTTTTTT. The V and J genes are TRBV2 and TRBJ1-4, with 7 bases fitting TRBD1. CDR1 is SNHLY, CDR2 FYNNEI, per germline. This CDR3 is 15 amino acids long. The ends lost 7 bases at V and 5 bases at J; junction bases unmatched: 10.